Listed here are 21 T cell receptor beta chains from one sample, sequenced in a study of identifying expanded T cells in peripheral blood. Sequencing was performed with immunoSEQ multiplex PCR; in TCRdb, only in-frame clones are kept and a portion is missing. This sample carries 100,000 to 150,000 clones, approximately 86% of them seen once, and the ten largest clones take 7% to 10%. What was sequenced was blood. Receptors were obtained from a person aged 18 to 70 in good health.

In DNA form, the CDR3 reads TGTGCCAGTAGTGGGACGGGGAAACTAGCGGGAGGGCCAGAGACCCAGTACTTC. Translating gives CASSGTGKLAGGPETQYF. This chain uses TRBV19 with TRBJ2-5; 13 positions match TRBD2. Germline assignment: CDR1 LNHDA and CDR2 SQIVND (reference sequence). The CDR3 is 18 residues long. V dropped 5 bases and J dropped 4; count of bases not matched to a gene: 13.

The chain links TRBV14 to TRBJ1-3; D is perhaps TRBD1 (5 bases). V was pared by 4 bases and J by 0 bases, with 7 bases between. CDR3 length: 14 residues. CDR1 is SGHDN, CDR2 FVKESK, per germline. The CDR3 DNA is TGTGCCAGCAGCCGTGGGGGCTCTGGAAACACCATATATTTT. This encodes CASSRGGSGNTIYF. Looking up the rest from reference TRBV14 and TRBJ1-3 gives the full variable domain: EAGVTQFPSHSVIEKGQTVTLRCDPISGHDNLYWYRRVMGKEIKFLLHFVKESKQDESGMPNNRFLAERTGGTYSTLKVQPAELEDSGVYFCASSRGGSGNTIYFGEGSWLTVV.

The CDR3 DNA reads TGCGCCAGCAGCTTGAAGGTCAGGGATACGCAGTATTTT. This encodes CASSLKVRDTQYF. The chain carries TRBV5-1 and TRBJ2-3; D remains ambiguous. Germline V gives CDR1 SGHRS, CDR2 YFSETQ. The CDR3 totals 13 residues. V lost 1 base and J lost 6, with 9 bases in between.

The CDR3: CASGDRVTGELFF. The CDR3 DNA sequence: TGTGCCAGCGGGGACAGGGTGACCGGGGAGCTGTTTTTT. The chain recombines TRBV7-2 with TRBJ2-2; 9 nucleotides agree with TRBD1. Germline lookup yields CDR1 SGHTA and CDR2 FQGNSA. The CDR3 has 13 residues. Trimming cost V 8 bases and J 5 bases; bases outside gene matches: 3.

This chain joins TRBV7-2 and TRBJ1-5; TRBD1 might be the D (6 bases). The CDR3 is made up of 14 amino acids. V shed 8 bases and J shed 2 bases, with 13 bases lying between them. CDR1 and CDR2 (germline): SGHTA, FQGNSA. CDR3 coding DNA: TGTGCCAGCGGGAGCCGACAGGGCAATCAGCCCCAGCATTTT. Protein sequence: CASGSRQGNQPQHF.

The chain recombines TRBV19 with TRBJ1-1; D uncertain. Germline CDR1 and CDR2: LNHDA and SQIVND (reference sequence). Trimming took off 9 bases at V and 0 bases at J, with 8 bases between the two ends. The CDR3 totals 12 residues. The CDR3 is CASHSVNTEAFF. The CDR3 DNA reads as TGTGCCAGCCACTCGGTGAACACTGAAGCTTTCTTT.

The rearrangement links TRBV27 to TRBJ1-6; 7 nucleotides match TRBD1. CDR1 MNHEY and CDR2 SMNVEV come from the germline V gene (reference sequence). The CDR3 length is 18 residues. The trim removed 4 bases at V and 0 bases at J, leaving 9 bases unmatched. DNA of the CDR3: TGTGCCAGCAGTTCTACCGGGACAGCTAACTCCTATAATTCACCCCTCCACTTT. This encodes CASSSTGTANSYNSPLHF.

The rearrangement uses TRBV19 and TRBJ1-5; 9 positions agree with TRBD1. CDR1 and CDR2 from the germline V gene are LNHDA and SQIVND (reference sequence). Trimming took 8 bases from V and 7 from J; bases not matched to a gene: 12. The CDR3 is made up of 15 amino acids. The CDR3, as DNA: TGTGCCAGTGAGAGAGGGACAGGGAATATGCAGCCCCAGCATTTT. It is translated as CASERGTGNMQPQHF.

This chain uses TRBV19 with TRBJ1-3; no firm D call. The CDR3 has 13 residues. From germline, CDR1 is LNHDA and CDR2 SQIVND (reference sequence). With 7 bases removed from V and 2 bases from J, the gap between germline ends came to 9 bases. The CDR3 sequence is CASTGQPGNTIYF. CDR3 DNA: TGTGCCAGTACCGGGCAACCTGGAAACACCATATATTTT.

V is TRBV28 and J is TRBJ2-3; the D is unclear. The V gene lost 4 bases and the J gene lost 6 bases, with 8 bases spanning the gap. Per germline, CDR1 MDHEN and CDR2 SYDVKM. The CDR3 covers 12 residues. The DNA for the CDR3 is TGTGCCAGCAGTTATGGGGTCGATACGCAGTATTTT. Amino acids: CASSYGVDTQYF.

This clone was counted once. This chain connects TRBV4-3 to TRBJ1-1, with TRBD1 as a possible D gene (5 bases). The germline V gene encodes CDR1 LGHNA and CDR2 YSLEER. Trimming shortened V by 3 bases and J by 4 bases, and 21 bases separated the two germline ends. The CDR3 length is 17 residues. The DNA of the CDR3 is TGCGCCAGCAGCCAGTCTACAGGCTTCGAGTACCTCACTGAAGCTTTCTTT. Amino acid sequence: CASSQSTGFEYLTEAFF.

The rearrangement links TRBV14 to TRBJ2-4, with 9 positions matching TRBD2. V gave up 3 bases and J gave up 0 bases; unmatched junction bases: 27. This CDR3 is built from 24 residues. Germline V gene data show CDR1 as SGHDN and CDR2 as FVKESK. The CDR3 DNA reads TGTGCCAGCAGCCAGGATTTCCTTCGACTAGCGGCCCGGCGGGGGTTCTTAGCCAAAAACATTCAGTACTTC. This sequence encodes CASSQDFLRLAARRGFLAKNIQYF.

This clone was seen more than once but under ten times. V and J are TRBV19 and TRBJ2-5, with 8 bases identical to TRBD1. In germline, CDR1 is LNHDA, CDR2 SQIVND (reference sequence). The length of the CDR3 is 14 residues. CDR3 sequence (DNA): TGTGCTACCGCTCGGGGACAGGACCAAGAGACCCAGTACTTC. It codes for CATARGQDQETQYF.

The V call is TRBV7-6, the J call TRBJ2-5; the match to TRBD1 covers 8 bases. Germline V gives CDR1 SGHVS, CDR2 FNYEAQ. J was trimmed by 5 bases and V by 6 bases; bases with no gene match: 11. The CDR3 has 15 residues. The CDR3 loop reads CASSIPGGGWETQYF. The CDR3, as DNA: TGTGCCAGCAGTATACCAGGGGGCGGTTGGGAGACCCAGTACTTC.

V and J are TRBV28 and TRBJ2-3, with D possibly called TRBD1 or TRBD2 (5 bases each). Trimming cost V 2 bases and J 4 bases, with 16 bases left between them. Germline V gene sequence: CDR1 MDHEN, CDR2 SYDVKM. The CDR3 loop spans 16 amino acids. The CDR3 nucleotides are TGTGCCAGCAGTTTAGCAGGTGGGACCCGGCCAGATACGCAGTATTTT. This translates into CASSLAGGTRPDTQYF. Full variable domain (missing parts from reference TRBV28 and TRBJ2-3): DVKVTQSSRYLVKRTGEKVFLECVQDMDHENMFWYRQDPGLGLRLIYFSYDVKMKEKGDIPEGYSVSREKKERFSLILESASTNQTSMYLCASSLAGGTRPDTQYFGPGTRLTVL.

J is TRBJ1-3 and V is TRBV15, with a tentative D call TRBD1 (5 bases). V lost 3 bases and J 0 bases, leaving 9 bases between the germline ends. The CDR3 loop spans 15 amino acids. Germline CDR1 reads LNHNV; CDR2 reads YYDKDF (reference sequence). CDR3 bases: TGTGCCACCAGCAGGGACATGGCCTCTGGAAACACCATATATTTT. It yields the protein CATSRDMASGNTIYF.

Only one count was recorded for this clone. V gene TRBV7-2 combines with J gene TRBJ1-2, with TRBD1 matching 12 bases. Per germline, CDR1 SGHTA and CDR2 FQGNSA. The CDR3 spans 15 residues. J gave up 8 bases and V 3 bases, and 7 bases lay outside the gene matches. CDR3 DNA sequence: TGTGCCAGCAGCTTTTCGGGACAGGGGGCGCAGGGCTACACCTTC. The encoded protein is CASSFSGQGAQGYTF.

The genes are TRBV20-1 and TRBJ2-7, with D hard to call. Germline loops: CDR1 DFQATT, CDR2 SNEGSKA (reference sequence). V lost 0 bases and J lost 5, with 2 bases in between. The CDR3 covers 10 residues. CDR3 region: CSARDNEQYF. The CDR3 DNA reads TGCAGTGCTAGAGATAACGAGCAGTACTTC.

This clone came up once. This sequence joins TRBV5-1 and TRBJ2-7, with D perhaps matching TRBD1 (6 bases). The germline V and J ends were trimmed by 5 bases and 3 bases, with 21 bases remaining between them. CDR1 and CDR2 from the germline V gene are SGHRS and YFSETQ. The CDR3 runs 16 residues. CDR3 in DNA: TGCGCCAGCAGTAGGTCCGGTTCCCAGGGGTTCTACGAGCAGTACTTC. Amino acid sequence: CASSRSGSQGFYEQYF.

This chain uses TRBV7-8 with TRBJ1-3, with TRBD1 matching over 8 bases. From germline, CDR1 is SGHVS and CDR2 FQNEAQ. The CDR3 is made up of 17 amino acids. Unmatched junction bases numbered 6, after V lost 1 base and J lost 1 base. CDR3 nucleotide sequence: TGTGCCAGCAGCTTAGAGGCAGGGGGCGCTTCTGGAAACACCATATATTTT. Translated: CASSLEAGGASGNTIYF.

The rearrangement joins TRBV18 to TRBJ2-1; perhaps TRBD1 as D (5 bases). CDR1 is KGHSH, CDR2 LQKENI, per germline. Trimming pared 3 bases from V and 8 bases from J, leaving 20 bases between. The CDR3 is made up of 16 amino acids. The CDR3 bases are TGTGCCAGCTCACCTCCGGACATATGGGCTTTGCATGAGCAGTTCTTC. Residues: CASSPPDIWALHEQFF. The variable domain in full, completed from reference TRBV18 and TRBJ2-1, reads NAGVMQNPRHLVRRRGQEARLRCSPMKGHSHVYWYRQLPEEGLKFMVYLQKENIIDESGMPKERFSAEFPKEGPSILRIQQVVRGDSAAYFCASSPPDIWALHEQFFGPGTRLTVL.